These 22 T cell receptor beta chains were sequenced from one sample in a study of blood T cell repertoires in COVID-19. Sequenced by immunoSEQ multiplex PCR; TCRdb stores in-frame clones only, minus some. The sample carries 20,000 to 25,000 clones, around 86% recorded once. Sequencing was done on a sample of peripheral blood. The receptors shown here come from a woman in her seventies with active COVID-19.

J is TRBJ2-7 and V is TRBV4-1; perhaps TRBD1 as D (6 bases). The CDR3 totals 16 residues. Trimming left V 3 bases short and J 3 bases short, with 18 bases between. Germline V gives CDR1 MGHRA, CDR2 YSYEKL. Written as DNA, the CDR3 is TGCGCCAGCAGCCAGGATCCCCGGGACACATTCTACGAGCAGTACTTC. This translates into CASSQDPRDTFYEQYF.

CDR3 loop: CATSDIGQGAPLGTDTQYF. In DNA form, the CDR3 reads TGTGCCACCAGTGATATCGGACAGGGGGCGCCTCTAGGCACAGATACGCAGTATTTT. The V and J genes are TRBV24-1 and TRBJ2-3; 11 bases are a match to TRBD1. Germline CDR1 is KGHDR and CDR2 is SFDVKD. The trim removed 3 bases at V and 1 base at J, leaving 11 bases unmatched. The CDR3 runs to 19 residues.

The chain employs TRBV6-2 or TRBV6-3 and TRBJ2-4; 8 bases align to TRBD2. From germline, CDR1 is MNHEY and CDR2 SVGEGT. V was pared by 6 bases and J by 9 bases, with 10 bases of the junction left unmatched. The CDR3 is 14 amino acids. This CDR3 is CASSKSGGPTIQYF. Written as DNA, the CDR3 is TGTGCCAGCAGCAAAAGCGGGGGCCCGACCATTCAGTACTTC.

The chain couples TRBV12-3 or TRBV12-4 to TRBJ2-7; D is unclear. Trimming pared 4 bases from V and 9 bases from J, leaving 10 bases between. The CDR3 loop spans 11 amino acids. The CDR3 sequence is CASSSHFRQYF. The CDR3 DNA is TGTGCCAGCAGTTCCCACTTTAGGCAGTACTTC.

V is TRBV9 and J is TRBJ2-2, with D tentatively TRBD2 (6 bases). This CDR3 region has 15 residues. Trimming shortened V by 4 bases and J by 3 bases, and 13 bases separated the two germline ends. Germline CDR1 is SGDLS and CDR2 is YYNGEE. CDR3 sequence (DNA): TGTGCCAGCAGCCCAACTAGCTCATACACCGGGGAGCTGTTTTTT. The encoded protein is CASSPTSSYTGELFF.

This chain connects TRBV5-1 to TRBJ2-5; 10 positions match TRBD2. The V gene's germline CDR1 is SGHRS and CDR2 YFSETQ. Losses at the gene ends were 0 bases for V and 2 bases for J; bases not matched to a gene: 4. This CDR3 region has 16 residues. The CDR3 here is CASSLVLAGGQETQYF. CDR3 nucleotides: TGCGCCAGCAGCTTGGTATTAGCGGGGGGTCAAGAGACCCAGTACTTC.

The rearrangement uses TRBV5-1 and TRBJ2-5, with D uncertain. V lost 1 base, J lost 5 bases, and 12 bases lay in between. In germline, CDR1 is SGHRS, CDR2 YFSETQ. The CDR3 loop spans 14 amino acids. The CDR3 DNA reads TGCGCCAGCAGCTTGTCTCAGGCTCGGGAGACCCAGTACTTC. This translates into CASSLSQARETQYF.

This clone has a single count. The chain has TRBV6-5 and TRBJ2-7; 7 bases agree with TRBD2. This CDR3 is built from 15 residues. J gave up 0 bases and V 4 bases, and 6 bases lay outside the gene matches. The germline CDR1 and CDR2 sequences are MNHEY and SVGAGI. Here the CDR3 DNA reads TGTGCCAGCAGTTTTTCTAGCGGACCCTCCTACGAGCAGTACTTC. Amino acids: CASSFSSGPSYEQYF.

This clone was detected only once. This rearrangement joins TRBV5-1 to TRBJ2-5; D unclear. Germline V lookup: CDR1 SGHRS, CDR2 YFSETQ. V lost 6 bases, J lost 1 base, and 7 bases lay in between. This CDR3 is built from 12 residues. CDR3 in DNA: TGCGCCAGCACCGACATCCAAGAGACCCAGTACTTC. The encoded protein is CASTDIQETQYF.

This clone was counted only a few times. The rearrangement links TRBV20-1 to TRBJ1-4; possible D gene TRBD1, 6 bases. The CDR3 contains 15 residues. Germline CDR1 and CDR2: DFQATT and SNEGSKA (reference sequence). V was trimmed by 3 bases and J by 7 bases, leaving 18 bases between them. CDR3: CSASEGGVSVEKLFF. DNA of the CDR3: TGCAGTGCTAGTGAGGGGGGGGTTTCAGTTGAAAAACTGTTTTTT.

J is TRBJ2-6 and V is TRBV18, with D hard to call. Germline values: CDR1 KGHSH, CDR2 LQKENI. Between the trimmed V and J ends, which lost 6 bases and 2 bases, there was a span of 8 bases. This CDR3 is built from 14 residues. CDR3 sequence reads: CASSRPAGANVLTF. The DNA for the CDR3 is TGTGCCAGCTCGCGCCCCGCTGGGGCCAACGTCCTGACTTTC.

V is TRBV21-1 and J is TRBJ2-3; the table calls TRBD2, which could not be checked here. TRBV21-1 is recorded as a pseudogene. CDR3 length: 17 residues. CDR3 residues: CASRFRELGEGTDTQYF. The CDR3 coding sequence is TGTGCCAGCAGATTCCGGGAGTTAGGGGAAGGCACAGATACGCAGTATTTT.

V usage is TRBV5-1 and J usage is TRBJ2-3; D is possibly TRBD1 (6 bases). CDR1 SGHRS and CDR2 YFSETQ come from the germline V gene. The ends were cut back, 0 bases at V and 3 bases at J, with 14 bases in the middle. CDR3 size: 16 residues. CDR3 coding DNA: TGCGCCAGCAGCTTGGGGGGGCAGGAGTGGACAGATACGCAGTATTTT. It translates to CASSLGGQEWTDTQYF.

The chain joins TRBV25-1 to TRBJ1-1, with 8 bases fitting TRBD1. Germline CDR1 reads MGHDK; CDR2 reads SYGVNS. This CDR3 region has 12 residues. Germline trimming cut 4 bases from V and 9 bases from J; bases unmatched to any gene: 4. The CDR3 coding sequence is TGTGCCAGCAGTGGGGGGACAGGACAAGCTTTCTTT. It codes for CASSGGTGQAFF. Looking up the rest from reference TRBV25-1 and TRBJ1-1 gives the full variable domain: EADIYQTPRYLVIGTGKKITLECSQTMGHDKMYWYQQDPGMELHLIHYSYGVNSTEKGDLSSESTVSRIRTEHFPLTLESARPSHTSQYLCASSGGTGQAFFGQGTRLTVV.

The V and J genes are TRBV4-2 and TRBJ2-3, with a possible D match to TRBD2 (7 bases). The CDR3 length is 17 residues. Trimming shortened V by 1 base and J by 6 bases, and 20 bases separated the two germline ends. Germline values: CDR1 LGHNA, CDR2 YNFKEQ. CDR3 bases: TGTGCCAGCAGCCAAGTGGGGGGGGGCCTCTCCTCTGATACGCAGTATTTT. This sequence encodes CASSQVGGGLSSDTQYF.

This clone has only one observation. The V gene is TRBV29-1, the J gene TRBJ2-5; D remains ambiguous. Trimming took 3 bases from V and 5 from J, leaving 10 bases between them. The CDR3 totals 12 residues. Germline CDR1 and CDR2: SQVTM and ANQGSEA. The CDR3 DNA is TGCAGCGTTGATTGGCAGTTGGAGACCCAGTACTTC. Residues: CSVDWQLETQYF.

The CDR3 sequence is CASSLVYSGGSYEQYF. DNA of the CDR3: TGCGCCAGCAGCTTGGTCTACAGCGGGGGGTCCTACGAGCAGTACTTC. This chain connects TRBV5-1 to TRBJ2-7; 9 bases map to TRBD2. Per germline, CDR1 SGHRS and CDR2 YFSETQ. V shed 0 bases, J shed 1 base, and the junction held 5 bases outside the gene matches. The CDR3 totals 16 residues.

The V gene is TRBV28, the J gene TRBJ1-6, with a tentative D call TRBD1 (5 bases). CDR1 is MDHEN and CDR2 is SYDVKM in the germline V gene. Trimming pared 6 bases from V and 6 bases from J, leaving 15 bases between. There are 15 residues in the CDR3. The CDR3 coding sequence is TGTGCCAGCAGATTAGTACAGGCAGTTAATTCACCCCTCCACTTT. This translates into CASRLVQAVNSPLHF.

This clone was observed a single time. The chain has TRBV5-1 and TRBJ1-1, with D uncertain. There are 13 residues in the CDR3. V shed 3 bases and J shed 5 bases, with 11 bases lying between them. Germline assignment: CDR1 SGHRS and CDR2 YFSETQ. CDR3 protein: CASSYDGGTEAFF. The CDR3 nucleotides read TGCGCCAGCAGCTACGACGGAGGGACTGAAGCTTTCTTT. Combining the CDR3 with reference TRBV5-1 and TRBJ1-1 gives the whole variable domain KAGVTQTPRYLIKTRGQQVTLSCSPISGHRSVSWYQQTPGQGLQFLFEYFSETQRNKGNFPGRFSGRQFSNSRSEMNVSTLELGDSALYLCASSYDGGTEAFFGQGTRLTVV.

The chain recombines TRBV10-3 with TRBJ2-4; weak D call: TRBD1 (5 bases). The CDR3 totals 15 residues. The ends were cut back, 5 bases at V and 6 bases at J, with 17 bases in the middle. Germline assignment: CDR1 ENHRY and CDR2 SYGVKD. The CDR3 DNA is TGTGCCATCAGTACAGGAGCTACCGATGGAAACATTCAGTACTTC. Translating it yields CAISTGATDGNIQYF.

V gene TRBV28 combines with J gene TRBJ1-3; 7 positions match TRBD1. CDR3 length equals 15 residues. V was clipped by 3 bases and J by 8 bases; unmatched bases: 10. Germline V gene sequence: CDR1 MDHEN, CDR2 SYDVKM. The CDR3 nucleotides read TGTGCCAGCAGTTTGGCGTGGCGGGACAGTTACACCATATATTTT. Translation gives CASSLAWRDSYTIYF.

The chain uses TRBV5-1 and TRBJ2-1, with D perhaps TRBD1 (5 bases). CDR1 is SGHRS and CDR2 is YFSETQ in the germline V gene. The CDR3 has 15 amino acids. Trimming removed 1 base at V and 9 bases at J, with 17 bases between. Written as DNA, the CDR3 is TGCGCCAGCAGCTTGCAGGGTGGTGGAGACACTGAGCAGTTCTTC. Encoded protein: CASSLQGGGDTEQFF.